The clone carrying this TCR beta chain was counted a few times. The antigen remains undetermined. For TCR, cDNA came from 5'RACE template switching, which added a universal primer site and UMIs. One entry per CDR3 protein results from TCRdb running MiXCR on the 5' RACE reads. Of over 300,000 distinct CDR3 sequences in the sample, roughly 6.8% were seen once. The sample belongs to a study of T cells after yellow fever vaccination. Study information: Libraries from low-cell-number fractions were prepared with the SMART-Seq v4 Ultra Low Input RNA kit.

Study-wide findings and caveats: Booster sampling recovered most clones from primary vaccination (96% CD4, roughly 90% CD8).

This specimen was PBMCs, taken about 41 days after the first yellow fever vaccination. This receptor was taken from a man between 18 and 29 years old who received the YFV17D yellow fever vaccine.

The CDR3 nucleotides read TGTGCCAGCAGCCAAGGGACAGGCTGGGGGGGCAATCAGCCCCAGCATTTT. Translation: CASSQGTGWGGNQPQHF. This chain links TRBV7-9 with TRBJ1-5; TRBD1 agrees at 8 bases. This CDR3 contains 17 residues. Germline trimming cut 5 bases from V and 2 bases from J; bases unmatched to any gene: 11. CDR1 and CDR2 (germline): SEHNR, FQNEAQ (reference sequence).